Detailed here is one TCR beta chain. Its antigen is as yet unknown. The entry originates in a study of T cell responses to AZD1222 COVID-19 vaccine. The table came from immunoSEQ multiplex PCR; TCRdb's copy has only in-frame clones and leaves some out. This table has 88,000 or so clones, about nine tenths appearing once. Germline-derived CDR1 and CDR2 are SGHNT and YENEEA. Between the trimmed V and J ends, which lost 1 base and 4 bases, there was a span of 13 bases. The length of the CDR3 is 15 residues. General observations from the study: Mostly white British, mostly female donors; authors suggested clonal diversity may be underestimated.

This clonotype originated in an adult in good health. V and J are TRBV11-3 and TRBJ2-5, with a tentative D call TRBD2 (6 bases). Here the sequenced sample was peripheral blood, taken on day 0 of AZD1222 vaccination. The CDR3: CASSLGTGSAETQYF. CDR3 DNA: TGTGCCAGCAGCTTAGGAACCGGGAGTGCAGAGACCCAGTACTTC.